These 17 T cell receptor beta chains were all obtained from the same sample, sequenced in a study of OX40 agonist ivuxolimab in advanced cancers. Libraries were made using the immunoSEQ multiplex PCR assay. The table was pulled from immuneACCESS by TCRdb, which kept in-frame rearrangements only. Such tables lose some clones; where checked, under half of the loss comes from unresolved V genes, and the rest has no known cause. For this sample the table gives roughly 65,000 clones, of which around four fifths were detected only once. The ten biggest clones cover roughly 3.5% of the sample. The starting material was CD4+ or CD8+ T cells sorted from blood, obtained in a trial of the OX40 agonist ivuxolimab. These receptors all stem from an adult with an advanced solid tumor such as melanoma, head and neck, liver or kidney cancer.

V is TRBV12-5 and J is TRBJ1-1; D remains ambiguous. V dropped 3 bases and J dropped 4 bases, with 9 bases sitting between them. This CDR3 contains 13 residues. Germline V gene sequence: CDR1 LGHNT, CDR2 FRNRAP. CDR3 DNA sequence: TGTGCTAGTGGTTTATACGGAGGCACTGAAGCTTTCTTT. The encoded protein is CASGLYGGTEAFF.

This clone appeared once. The chain links TRBV7-9 to TRBJ2-1; no clear D. The CDR3 has 16 amino acids. CDR1 and CDR2 from the germline V gene are SEHNR and FQNEAQ (reference sequence). Trimming stripped 2 bases from V and 5 bases from J, with 16 bases between. The CDR3 sequence is CASSLLGQNIHNEQFF. The DNA of the CDR3 is TGTGCCAGCAGCTTACTTGGGCAGAATATACACAATGAGCAGTTCTTC.

The chain has TRBV5-5 and TRBJ2-5, with D perhaps given as TRBD1 or TRBD2 (5 bases each). Trimming took 8 bases from V and 0 from J, leaving 14 bases between them. This CDR3 has 14 amino acids. Germline CDR1 is SGHKS and CDR2 is YYEKEE (reference sequence). In DNA, the CDR3 is TGTGCCAGTGTAAACTGGGGGTACCAAGAGACCCAGTACTTC. This codes for CASVNWGYQETQYF.

The chain couples TRBV19 to TRBJ1-4, with TRBD1 as a possible D gene (5 bases). Germline V gene sequence: CDR1 LNHDA, CDR2 SQIVND (reference sequence). V lost 0 bases, J lost 0 bases, and 5 bases lay in between. The CDR3 contains 15 residues. The CDR3 loop is CASSIEQATNEKLFF. The DNA for the CDR3 is TGTGCCAGTAGTATAGAACAGGCAACTAATGAAAAACTGTTTTTT.

This chain connects TRBV2 to TRBJ1-3; D ambiguous. Per germline, CDR1 SNHLY and CDR2 FYNNEI. Trimming shortened V by 6 bases and J by 0 bases, and 6 bases separated the two germline ends. The CDR3 spans 13 residues. CDR3 sequence: CASSASSGNTIYF. The CDR3 nucleotides are TGTGCCAGCAGCGCGAGCTCTGGAAACACCATATATTTT.

The V gene is TRBV7-9, the J gene TRBJ2-2; D ambiguous. CDR3 length equals 14 residues. The V gene's germline CDR1 is SEHNR and CDR2 FQNEAQ (reference sequence). The germline V and J ends were trimmed by 5 bases and 8 bases, with 15 bases remaining between them. CDR3 DNA sequence: TGTGCCAGCAGCCCTCGGTTTCAAGCAGGGGAGCTGTTTTTT. Residues: CASSPRFQAGELFF.

The chain is built from TRBV19 and TRBJ2-1, with 7 bases that match TRBD1. The CDR3 contains 16 residues. V gave up 4 bases and J gave up 2 bases; unmatched junction bases: 8. Per the germline V gene, CDR1 is LNHDA and CDR2 is SQIVND (reference sequence). CDR3: CASSKLRQGPYNEQFF. CDR3 nucleotide sequence: TGTGCCAGTAGTAAGTTGAGACAGGGCCCCTACAATGAGCAGTTCTTC.

The rearrangement uses TRBV19 and TRBJ1-2; D call uncertain. This CDR3 region has 12 residues. Germline V gene lookup returns CDR1 LNHDA and CDR2 SQIVND (reference sequence). V lost 9 bases and J lost 0, with 8 bases in between. The CDR3 loop reads CARHGTNYGYTF. CDR3 coding DNA: TGTGCCAGACACGGGACTAACTATGGCTACACCTTC.

This chain uses TRBV11-2 with TRBJ2-5, with a tentative D call TRBD2 (5 bases). In germline, CDR1 is SGHAT, CDR2 FQNNGV. The CDR3 sequence is 15 residues long. Between the trimmed V and J ends, which lost 2 bases and 5 bases, there was a span of 15 bases. Written as DNA, the CDR3 is TGTGCCAGCAGCTTAAGCCCCGGGGTTCATGAGACCCAGTACTTC. It yields the protein CASSLSPGVHETQYF. Together with reference TRBV11-2 and TRBJ2-5, the CDR3 gives the full variable domain: EAGVAQSPRYKIIEKRQSVAFWCNPISGHATLYWYQQILGQGPKLLIQFQNNGVVDDSQLPKDRFSAERLKGVDSTLKIQPAKLEDSAVYLCASSLSPGVHETQYFGPGTRLLVL.

This chain links TRBV2 with TRBJ2-7, with 8 bases that match TRBD2. Germline V gene lookup returns CDR1 SNHLY and CDR2 FYNNEI. After removal of 5 bases from V and 6 bases from J, the junction contained 12 bases not matched to a gene. The CDR3 runs 15 residues. The CDR3 bases are TGTGCCAGCAGTAAGGACGGGAGGGCCGGGGGCGAGCAGTACTTC. Translating gives CASSKDGRAGGEQYF.

Concerning this clone: Just one base apart from a much larger clone, this may be a read error. The genes are TRBV4-2 and TRBJ1-5, with D uncertain. CDR1 LGHNA and CDR2 YNFKEQ come from the germline V gene. This CDR3 spans 15 amino acids. CDR3 sequence: CAGSQGGYSNQPQHF. CDR3 nucleotides: TGTGCCGGCAGCCAAGGCGGTTATAGCAATCAGCCCCAGCATTTT.

This clone was recorded once. This chain joins TRBV11-2 and TRBJ2-3; D is perhaps TRBD2 (6 bases). The CDR3 totals 16 residues. The germline gives CDR1 SGHAT, CDR2 FQNNGV. V lost 1 base and J lost 1, with 12 bases in between. CDR3 nucleotides: TGTGCCAGCAGCTTAGGGAGGGAGTTGGGCACAGATACGCAGTATTTT. This translates into CASSLGRELGTDTQYF. Together with reference TRBV11-2 and TRBJ2-3, the CDR3 gives the full variable domain: EAGVAQSPRYKIIEKRQSVAFWCNPISGHATLYWYQQILGQGPKLLIQFQNNGVVDDSQLPKDRFSAERLKGVDSTLKIQPAKLEDSAVYLCASSLGRELGTDTQYFGPGTRLTVL.

The rearrangement uses TRBV28 and TRBJ1-2; possible D gene TRBD1, 5 bases. Germline assignment: CDR1 MDHEN and CDR2 SYDVKM. V was shortened by 6 bases and J by 7 bases, with 9 bases between the two germline ends. This CDR3 region has 11 residues. CDR3 region: CASRRGGGYTF. The CDR3 DNA reads TGTGCCAGCAGACGGGGGGGTGGCTACACCTTC.

This clone was observed many times. The chain links TRBV5-4 to TRBJ2-1, with D possibly being TRBD1 or TRBD2 (6 bases each). Trimming pared 0 bases from V and 7 bases from J, leaving 11 bases between. The CDR3 extends over 14 amino acids. In germline, CDR1 is SGHNT, CDR2 YYREEE (reference sequence). The CDR3 DNA sequence: TGTGCCAGCAGCTTGGAAACAGGGAGGAATGAGCAGTTCTTC. Amino acids: CASSLETGRNEQFF.

The chain is built from TRBV7-8 and TRBJ2-3; D call uncertain. This CDR3 is built from 13 residues. Germline loops: CDR1 SGHVS, CDR2 FQNEAQ. Trimming shortened V by 1 base and J by 13 bases, and 15 bases separated the two germline ends. The CDR3 DNA follows: TGTGCCAGCAGCTTAGATAGGGCAGAAAGGGAGTATTTT. Residues: CASSLDRAEREYF.

The chain combines TRBV28 with TRBJ2-2, with 9 positions matching TRBD2. Losses at the gene ends were 7 bases for V and 9 bases for J; bases not matched to a gene: 9. There are 14 residues in the CDR3. The germline V gene encodes CDR1 MDHEN and CDR2 SYDVKM. For the CDR3, the DNA is TGTGCCAGCACGGCTAGCGGGATGTCTAGGGAGCTGTTTTTT. Its protein is CASTASGMSRELFF.

This chain joins TRBV7-2 and TRBJ1-1, with no clear D. Trimming pared 3 bases from V and 4 bases from J, leaving 9 bases between. From germline, CDR1 is SGHTA and CDR2 FQGNSA. CDR3 length: 13 amino acids. CDR3 sequence reads: CASSFGESTEAFF. For the CDR3, the DNA is TGTGCCAGCAGCTTCGGGGAGTCCACTGAAGCTTTCTTT. The entire variable domain, with the rest obtained from reference TRBV7-2 and TRBJ1-1, is as follows: GAGVSQSPSNKVTEKGKDVELRCDPISGHTALYWYRQSLGQGLEFLIYFQGNSAPDKSGLPSDRFSAERTGGSVSTLTIQRTQQEDSAVYLCASSFGESTEAFFGQGTRLTVV.